Below are 22 T cell receptor beta chains sequenced from a single sample in a study of radiation and T cells in renal cell carcinoma. Data came from immunoSEQ multiplex PCR; TCRdb stores just in-frame clones and leaves some out. This sample has around 21,000 clones; 47% occur once, and the top ten carry around 15%. Treatment of the sample: 15 Gy SBRT to primary tumor, nephrectomy 4 weeks later. The sample in question was tumor tissue, obtained from a patient whose treatment included radiotherapy and nephrectomy. These receptors were collected from a woman in her forties or fifties with renal cell carcinoma.

CDR3 nucleotide sequence: TGCGCCAGCAGCGAACTGGACAGTAGGAACACTGAAGCTTTCTTT. As protein: CASSELDSRNTEAFF. The rearrangement uses TRBV5-1 and TRBJ1-1; a weak D match, TRBD1 (6 bases). There are 15 residues in the CDR3. V lost 4 bases to trimming and J lost 1 base, with 14 bases between them. Germline values: CDR1 SGHRS, CDR2 YFSETQ.

The chain employs TRBV10-3 and TRBJ1-3; possible D gene TRBD1, 5 bases. V gave up 8 bases and J gave up 3 bases, with 8 bases separating them. The CDR3 has 12 amino acids. Germline CDR1 is ENHRY and CDR2 is SYGVKD. The CDR3 DNA follows: TGTGCCATCGGACAAGGTGGAAACACCATATATTTT. Its protein is CAIGQGGNTIYF.

The V gene is TRBV7-2, the J gene TRBJ2-7; TRBD2 agrees at 12 bases. The germline V gene has CDR1 SGHTA and CDR2 FQGNSA. This CDR3 comprises 14 residues. With 5 bases clipped from V and 2 bases from J, the junction kept 1 base outside the gene matches. The CDR3 region has the DNA TGTGCCAGCAGCCCTAGCGGGGGGGCCTACGAGCAGTACTTC. Translated, it gives CASSPSGGAYEQYF.

This clone has a handful of counts. The chain joins TRBV9 to TRBJ1-5; possibly TRBD1 for D (5 bases). Germline V gives CDR1 SGDLS, CDR2 YYNGEE. V lost 5 bases and J 6 bases, leaving 15 bases between the germline ends. The CDR3 totals 14 residues. CDR3: CASSSGILGQPQHF. In nucleotides, the CDR3 is TGTGCCAGCAGTTCAGGGATTTTGGGTCAGCCCCAGCATTTT. The variable domain in full, completed from reference TRBV9 and TRBJ1-5, reads DSGVTQTPKHLITATGQRVTLRCSPRSGDLSVYWYQQSLDQGLQFLIQYYNGEERAKGNILERFSAQQFPDLHSELNLSSLELGDSALYFCASSSGILGQPQHFGDGTRLSIL.

This clone came up once. The rearrangement uses TRBV19 and TRBJ2-7; the match to TRBD2 covers 10 bases. V lost 4 bases to trimming and J lost 4 bases; unmatched junction nucleotides: 10. The germline V gene has CDR1 LNHDA and CDR2 SQIVND (reference sequence). This CDR3 has 16 residues. The CDR3 DNA reads TGTGCCAGTAGTACCCTAGCGGGGGAGCTTGGGTACGAGCAGTACTTC. The encoded protein is CASSTLAGELGYEQYF.

This chain joins TRBV7-8 and TRBJ1-4; D possibly corresponds to TRBD1 (5 bases). Germline lookup yields CDR1 SGHVS and CDR2 FQNEAQ. There are 16 residues in the CDR3. Trimming left V 5 bases short and J 3 bases short, with 16 bases between. The CDR3 nucleotides are TGTGCCAGCAGCCCCCGGGGCGCAGGCCCTAATGAAAAACTGTTTTTT. It specifies CASSPRGAGPNEKLFF.

A single count supports this clone. This rearrangement joins TRBV4-3 to TRBJ1-2, with D hard to call. The CDR3 contains 14 residues. The V end lost 1 base, the J end lost 5 bases, and 11 bases lay between the germline ends. The V gene's germline CDR1 is LGHNA and CDR2 YSLEER. The CDR3, as DNA: TGCGCCAGCAGCCAAGGTACACGGGGATATGGCTACACCTTC. Protein sequence: CASSQGTRGYGYTF.

This chain connects TRBV2 to TRBJ2-1; D remains unclear. The CDR3 is 13 residues long. The V end lost 2 bases, the J end lost 9 bases, and 11 bases lay between the germline ends. Per germline, CDR1 SNHLY and CDR2 FYNNEI. The CDR3 sequence: CASSEYKTGEQFF. CDR3 DNA: TGTGCCAGCAGTGAATATAAGACCGGTGAGCAGTTCTTC.

This clone has a count of ten or more. At the DNA level, this CDR3 is encoded by other sequences in the same sample as well. The V gene is TRBV18, the J gene TRBJ1-2; D gene ambiguous. The germline V gene encodes CDR1 KGHSH and CDR2 LQKENI. With 3 bases removed from V and 3 bases from J, the gap between germline ends came to 8 bases. This CDR3 contains 13 residues. CDR3 region: CASSPREDYGYTF. The CDR3 DNA reads as TGTGCCAGCTCACCTCGGGAGGACTATGGCTACACCTTC.

This clone was seen more than once but under ten times. The chain has TRBV4-2 and TRBJ2-7; tentatively, D is TRBD1 (5 bases). CDR1 and CDR2 (germline): LGHNA, YNFKEQ. This CDR3 has 15 amino acids. Trimming shortened V by 4 bases and J by 0 bases, and 13 bases separated the two germline ends. CDR3 residues: CASSPQGSPSYEQYF. CDR3 nucleotide sequence: TGTGCCAGCAGCCCCCAGGGCAGTCCCTCCTACGAGCAGTACTTC.

The V call is TRBV5-1, the J call TRBJ1-4; D not resolved. The V gene's germline CDR1 is SGHRS and CDR2 YFSETQ. V dropped 1 base and J dropped 2 bases, with 12 bases sitting between them. The CDR3 has 16 amino acids. The CDR3 bases are TGCGCCAGCAGCTTGTTTACGAGCCGGACTAATGAAAAACTGTTTTTT. This gives the protein CASSLFTSRTNEKLFF. Together with reference TRBV5-1 and TRBJ1-4, the CDR3 gives the full variable domain: KAGVTQTPRYLIKTRGQQVTLSCSPISGHRSVSWYQQTPGQGLQFLFEYFSETQRNKGNFPGRFSGRQFSNSRSEMNVSTLELGDSALYLCASSLFTSRTNEKLFFGSGTQLSVL.

The V and J genes are TRBV7-9 and TRBJ2-1, with D possibly being TRBD2 (7 bases). This CDR3 has 15 amino acids. V lost 1 base, J lost 8 bases, and 15 bases lay in between. Germline CDR1 is SEHNR and CDR2 is FQNEAQ (reference sequence). For the CDR3, the DNA is TGTGCCAGCAGCTTAGAGGCGGGGGCCGGGGATGAGCAGTTCTTC. It encodes CASSLEAGAGDEQFF.

The rearrangement joins TRBV6-1 to TRBJ2-7; D unclear. V lost 4 bases to trimming and J lost 3 bases, with 13 bases between them. Germline V gives CDR1 MNHNS, CDR2 SASEGT. This CDR3 has 14 amino acids. CDR3 nucleotides: TGTGCCAGCAGTGGACATTCTTCCCTCTACGAGCAGTACTTC. Translating gives CASSGHSSLYEQYF.

The rearrangement joins TRBV15 to TRBJ2-7, with a possible D match to TRBD2 (5 bases). This CDR3 contains 15 residues. Per the germline V gene, CDR1 is LNHNV and CDR2 is YYDKDF (reference sequence). V lost 5 bases and J 0 bases, leaving 14 bases between the germline ends. This chain's CDR3 is CATSVDLGSSYEQYF. Here the CDR3 DNA reads TGTGCCACCAGCGTCGACCTAGGGAGCTCCTACGAGCAGTACTTC.

The rearrangement joins TRBV19 to TRBJ1-4; 7 positions match TRBD1. The length of the CDR3 is 14 residues. Germline V lookup: CDR1 LNHDA, CDR2 SQIVND (reference sequence). J was trimmed by 5 bases and V by 7 bases; bases with no gene match: 7. CDR3 sequence reads: CASTGTAYNEKLFF. CDR3 DNA sequence: TGTGCCAGTACTGGGACAGCGTACAATGAAAAACTGTTTTTT.

V and J are TRBV30 and TRBJ1-5, with D possibly TRBD1 on 6 matching bases. The CDR3 covers 14 residues. The V and J ends lost 6 bases and 0 bases respectively, with 12 bases between them. CDR1 GTSNPN and CDR2 SVGIG come from the germline V gene (reference sequence). CDR3 amino acids: CACSRGYSNQPQHF. For the CDR3, the DNA is TGTGCCTGCAGCAGGGGTTATAGCAATCAGCCCCAGCATTTT.

The CDR3 loop is CASSGDRGFSYEQYF. CDR3 DNA: TGTGCCAGCAGTGGGGACAGGGGCTTCTCCTACGAGCAGTACTTC. The chain links TRBV6-1 to TRBJ2-7; 10 bases match TRBD1. The CDR3 is 15 amino acids. The germline gives CDR1 MNHNS, CDR2 SASEGT. Trimming took 4 bases from V and 0 from J; bases not matched to a gene: 3.

The rearrangement joins TRBV6-5 to TRBJ2-2; D possibly corresponds to TRBD2 (7 bases). The V gene lost 8 bases and the J gene lost 2 bases, with 9 bases spanning the gap. Germline values: CDR1 MNHEY, CDR2 SVGAGI. CDR3 size: 13 residues. CDR3 region: CASGGANTGELFF. CDR3 nucleotide sequence: TGTGCCAGCGGGGGGGCCAACACCGGGGAGCTGTTTTTT.

The chain couples TRBV29-1 to TRBJ1-5; a possible D gene is TRBD1 (6 bases). The CDR3 is made up of 13 amino acids. The V end lost 6 bases, the J end lost 6 bases, and 15 bases lay between the germline ends. Germline CDR1 reads SQVTM; CDR2 reads ANQGSEA. DNA for the CDR3: TGCAGCGTCGGCAGGGGCAATGGTCAGCCCCAGCATTTT. Translation: CSVGRGNGQPQHF.

This CDR3 is CASSRLPGQGSTEQYF. The DNA of the CDR3 is TGTGCCAGCAGCCGACTCCCCGGACAGGGATCTACCGAGCAGTACTTC. This rearrangement joins TRBV7-8 to TRBJ2-7, with 8 bases that match TRBD1. V lost 5 bases to trimming and J lost 6 bases; unmatched junction nucleotides: 15. This CDR3 has 16 amino acids. Germline values: CDR1 SGHVS, CDR2 FQNEAQ.

In nucleotides, the CDR3 is TGTGCCAGCAGCGTAGTAGGGCAGGCAGATACGCAGTATTTT. It translates to CASSVVGQADTQYF. V gene TRBV9 combines with J gene TRBJ2-3; no definite D call. Between the trimmed V and J ends, which lost 0 bases and 4 bases, there was a span of 9 bases. This CDR3 is built from 14 residues. Germline V gene data show CDR1 as SGDLS and CDR2 as YYNGEE. Using reference TRBV9 and TRBJ2-3 for the parts outside the CDR3, the full variable domain is DSGVTQTPKHLITATGQRVTLRCSPRSGDLSVYWYQQSLDQGLQFLIQYYNGEERAKGNILERFSAQQFPDLHSELNLSSLELGDSALYFCASSVVGQADTQYFGPGTRLTVL.

The J gene is TRBJ2-5, the V gene TRBV4-3; 12 bases line up with TRBD2. Trimming at V came to 0 bases and at J to 5 bases, leaving 7 bases not matched to a gene. Germline V gene sequence: CDR1 LGHNA, CDR2 YSLEER. The CDR3 loop spans 17 amino acids. The CDR3 sequence: CASSQDGPSGGAETQYF. The DNA of the CDR3 is TGCGCCAGCAGCCAAGATGGGCCTAGCGGGGGGGCGGAGACCCAGTACTTC.